This T cell receptor (beta chain) emerged from a study of cytomegalovirus exposure and HLA in healthy donors. Findings and limits, study-wide: In a later analysis, parvovirus B19, influenza, CMV and Epstein-Barr virus appeared linked to several top co-occurrence clusters.

A remark on this clone: Its target is not known.

A multiplex PCR was run with 60 Vbeta primers and 13 Jbeta primers. Sequencing was performed with immunoSEQ multiplex PCR; in TCRdb, only in-frame clones are kept and a portion is missing. The sample totals about 140,000 clones; its top ten clones hold about 2.2%. This CDR3 has 13 amino acids. J was trimmed by 1 base and V by 6 bases; bases with no gene match: 1. Germline-derived CDR1 and CDR2 are MDHEN and SYDVKM. The receptor comes from a woman younger than 35 in good health and CMV-seronegative. The chain carries TRBV28 and TRBJ2-5; TRBD1 aligns across 8 bases. The sequencing input was PBMCs. The CDR3 DNA reads as TGTGCCAGCAGCGGACAGGGCCAAGAGACCCAGTACTTC. Residues: CASSGQGQETQYF.